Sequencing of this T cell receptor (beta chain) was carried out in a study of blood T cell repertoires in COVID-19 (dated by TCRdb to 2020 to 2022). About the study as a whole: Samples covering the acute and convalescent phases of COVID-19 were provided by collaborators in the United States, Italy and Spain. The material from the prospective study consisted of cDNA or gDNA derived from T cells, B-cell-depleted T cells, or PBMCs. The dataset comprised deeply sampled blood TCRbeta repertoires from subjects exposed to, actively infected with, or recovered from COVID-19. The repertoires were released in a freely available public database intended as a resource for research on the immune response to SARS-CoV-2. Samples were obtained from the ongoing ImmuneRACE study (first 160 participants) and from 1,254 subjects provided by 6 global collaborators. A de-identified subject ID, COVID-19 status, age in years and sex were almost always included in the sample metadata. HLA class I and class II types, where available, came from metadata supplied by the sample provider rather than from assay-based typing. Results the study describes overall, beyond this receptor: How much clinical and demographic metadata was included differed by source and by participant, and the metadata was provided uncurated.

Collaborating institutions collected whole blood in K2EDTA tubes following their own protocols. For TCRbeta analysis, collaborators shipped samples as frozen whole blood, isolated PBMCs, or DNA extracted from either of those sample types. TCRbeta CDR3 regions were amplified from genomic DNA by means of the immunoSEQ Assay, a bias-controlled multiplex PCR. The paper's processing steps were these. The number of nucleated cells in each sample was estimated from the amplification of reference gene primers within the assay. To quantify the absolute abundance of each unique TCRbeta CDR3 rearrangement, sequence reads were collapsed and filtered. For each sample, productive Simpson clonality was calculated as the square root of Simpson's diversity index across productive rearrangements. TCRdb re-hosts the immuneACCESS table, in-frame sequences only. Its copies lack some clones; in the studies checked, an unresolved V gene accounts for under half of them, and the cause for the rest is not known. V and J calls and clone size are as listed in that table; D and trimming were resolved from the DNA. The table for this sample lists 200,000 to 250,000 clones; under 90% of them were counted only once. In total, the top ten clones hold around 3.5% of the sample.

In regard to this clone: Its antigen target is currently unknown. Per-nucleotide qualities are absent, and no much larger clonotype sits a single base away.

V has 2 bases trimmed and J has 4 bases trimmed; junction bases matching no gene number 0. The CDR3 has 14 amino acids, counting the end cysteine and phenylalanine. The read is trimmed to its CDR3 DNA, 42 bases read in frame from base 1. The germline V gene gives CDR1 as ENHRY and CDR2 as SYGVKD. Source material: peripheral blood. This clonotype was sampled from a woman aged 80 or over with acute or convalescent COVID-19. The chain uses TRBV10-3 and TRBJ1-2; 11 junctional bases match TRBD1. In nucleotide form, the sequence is TGTGCCATCAGTGAGGGGACAGGGGGCTATGGCTACACCTTC. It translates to CAISEGTGGYGYTF.